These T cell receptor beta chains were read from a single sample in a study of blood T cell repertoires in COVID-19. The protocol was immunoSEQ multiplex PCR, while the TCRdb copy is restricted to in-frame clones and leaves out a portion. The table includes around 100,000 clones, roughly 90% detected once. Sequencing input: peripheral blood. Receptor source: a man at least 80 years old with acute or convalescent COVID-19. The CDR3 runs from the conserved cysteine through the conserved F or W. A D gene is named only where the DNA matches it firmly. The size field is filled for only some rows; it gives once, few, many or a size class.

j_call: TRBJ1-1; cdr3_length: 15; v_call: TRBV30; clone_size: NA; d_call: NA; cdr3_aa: CAWNDPAGKNTEAFF; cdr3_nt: TGTGCCTGGAATGATCCCGCAGGAAAGAACACTGAAGCTTTCTTT
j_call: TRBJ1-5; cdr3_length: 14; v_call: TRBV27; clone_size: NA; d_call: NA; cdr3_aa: CASSLYRENQPQHF; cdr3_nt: TGTGCCAGCAGTTTATACAGGGAGAATCAGCCCCAGCATTTT
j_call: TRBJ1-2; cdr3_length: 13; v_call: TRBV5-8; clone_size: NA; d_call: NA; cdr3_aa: CASTRLNNYGYTF; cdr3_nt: TGTGCCAGCACCCGGTTAAATAACTATGGCTACACCTTC
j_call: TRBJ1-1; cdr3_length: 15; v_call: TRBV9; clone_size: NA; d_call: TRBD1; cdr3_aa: CASSVAGTGRAEAFF; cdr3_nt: TGTGCCAGCAGCGTAGCGGGGACAGGGAGGGCTGAAGCTTTCTTT
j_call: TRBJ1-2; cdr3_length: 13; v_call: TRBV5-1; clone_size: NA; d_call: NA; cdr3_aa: CASSLDQFYGYTF; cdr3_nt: TGCGCCAGCAGCTTGGACCAGTTCTATGGCTACACCTTC
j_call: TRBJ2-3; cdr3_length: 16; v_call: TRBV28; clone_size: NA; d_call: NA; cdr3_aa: CASSKVVGGPTDTQYF; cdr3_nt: TGTGCCAGCAGCAAGGTCGTGGGAGGCCCCACAGATACGCAGTATTTT
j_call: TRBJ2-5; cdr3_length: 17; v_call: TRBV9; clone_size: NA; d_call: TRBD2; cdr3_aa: CASSVDPGGGSQETQYF; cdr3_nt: TGTGCCAGCAGCGTAGACCCGGGCGGGGGATCCCAAGAGACCCAGTACTTC
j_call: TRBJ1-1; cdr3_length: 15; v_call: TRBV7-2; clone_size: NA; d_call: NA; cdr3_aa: CASSLVKGGGTEAFF; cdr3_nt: TGTGCCAGCAGCTTAGTTAAGGGAGGGGGCACTGAAGCTTTCTTT
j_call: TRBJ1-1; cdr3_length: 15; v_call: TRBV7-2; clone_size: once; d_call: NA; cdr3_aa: CASSFMGRPNTEAFF; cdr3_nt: TGTGCCAGCAGCTTCATGGGCAGACCAAACACTGAAGCTTTCTTT
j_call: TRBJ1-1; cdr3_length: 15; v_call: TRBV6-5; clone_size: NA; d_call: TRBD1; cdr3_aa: CASSYGQGVGTEAFF; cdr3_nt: TGTGCCAGCAGTTACGGACAGGGAGTGGGCACTGAAGCTTTCTTT
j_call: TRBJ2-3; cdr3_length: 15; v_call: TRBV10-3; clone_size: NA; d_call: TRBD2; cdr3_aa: CAISEGLAGVGTQYF; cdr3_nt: TGTGCCATCAGTGAGGGACTAGCGGGAGTCGGGACGCAGTATTTT
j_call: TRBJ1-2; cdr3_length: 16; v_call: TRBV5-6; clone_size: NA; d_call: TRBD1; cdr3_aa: CASSLALTGGNYGYTF; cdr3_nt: TGTGCCAGCAGCTTGGCTTTGACAGGGGGTAACTATGGCTACACCTTC
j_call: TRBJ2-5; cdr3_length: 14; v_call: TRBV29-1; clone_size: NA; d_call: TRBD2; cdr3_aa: CSVDGSGAQETQYF; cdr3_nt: TGCAGCGTTGATGGAAGCGGGGCCCAAGAGACCCAGTACTTC
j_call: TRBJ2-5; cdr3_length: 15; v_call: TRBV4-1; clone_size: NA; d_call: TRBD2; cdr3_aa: CASSQGGSGRETQYF; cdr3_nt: TGCGCCAGCAGCCAAGGGGGCAGCGGGAGAGAGACCCAGTACTTC
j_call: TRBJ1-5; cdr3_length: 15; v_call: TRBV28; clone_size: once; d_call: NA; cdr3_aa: CATEQGAGAHQPQHF; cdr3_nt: TGTGCCACCGAACAAGGGGCAGGGGCTCATCAGCCCCAGCATTTT
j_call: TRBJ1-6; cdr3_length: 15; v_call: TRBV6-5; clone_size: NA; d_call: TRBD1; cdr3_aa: CASRGGQGNESPLHF; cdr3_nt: TGTGCCAGCAGGGGGGGACAGGGGAACGAATCACCCCTCCACTTT
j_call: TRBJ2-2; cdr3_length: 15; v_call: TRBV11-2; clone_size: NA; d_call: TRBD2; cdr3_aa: CASSTTSGSPGELFF; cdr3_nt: TGTGCCAGCAGCACCACTAGCGGGAGTCCCGGGGAGCTGTTTTTT
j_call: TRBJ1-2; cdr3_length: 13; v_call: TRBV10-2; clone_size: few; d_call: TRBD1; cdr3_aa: CASSGTENYGYTF; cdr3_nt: TGCGCCAGCTCAGGGACAGAGAACTATGGCTACACCTTC
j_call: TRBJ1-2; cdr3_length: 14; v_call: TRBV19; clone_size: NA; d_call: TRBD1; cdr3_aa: CASSFDRESYGYTF; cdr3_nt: TGTGCCAGTAGTTTCGACAGGGAAAGCTATGGCTACACCTTC
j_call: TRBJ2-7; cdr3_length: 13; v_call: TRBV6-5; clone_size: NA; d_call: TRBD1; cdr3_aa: CASRGRGRGEQYF; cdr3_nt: TGTGCCAGCAGGGGCAGGGGGCGAGGCGAGCAGTACTTC
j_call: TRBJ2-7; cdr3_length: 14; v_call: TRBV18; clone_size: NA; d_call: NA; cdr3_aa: CASSPPTGTSEQYF; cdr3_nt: TGTGCCAGCTCACCACCGACGGGGACAAGCGAGCAGTACTTC
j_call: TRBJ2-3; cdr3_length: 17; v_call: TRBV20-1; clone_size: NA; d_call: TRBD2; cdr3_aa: CSASRTSGTLSTDTQYF; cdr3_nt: TGCAGTGCTAGTAGGACTAGCGGGACCCTTAGCACAGATACGCAGTATTTT
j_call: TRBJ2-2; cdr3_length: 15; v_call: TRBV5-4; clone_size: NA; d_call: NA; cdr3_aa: CASSSGTRNTGELFF; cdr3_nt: TGTGCCAGCAGCTCAGGGACACGGAACACCGGGGAGCTGTTTTTT
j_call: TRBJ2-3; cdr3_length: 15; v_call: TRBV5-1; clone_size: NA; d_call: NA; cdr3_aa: CASSLVGGTSDTQYF; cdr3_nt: TGCGCCAGCAGCTTGGTCGGGGGAACCTCGGATACGCAGTATTTT
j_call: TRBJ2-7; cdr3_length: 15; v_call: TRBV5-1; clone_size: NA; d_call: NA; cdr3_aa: CASSLEDKSLREQYF; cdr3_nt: TGCGCCAGCAGCTTGGAGGACAAGTCTCTACGAGAGCAGTACTTC
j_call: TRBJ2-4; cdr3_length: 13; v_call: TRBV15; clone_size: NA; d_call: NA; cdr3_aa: CATSRSEAYIQYF; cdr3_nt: TGTGCCACCAGCAGATCGGAGGCTTACATTCAGTACTTC
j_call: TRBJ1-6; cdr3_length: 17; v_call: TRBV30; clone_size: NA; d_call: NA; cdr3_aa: CAWSLGHLSSYNSPLHF; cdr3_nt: TGTGCCTGGAGTCTGGGACATTTAAGCTCCTATAATTCACCCCTCCACTTT
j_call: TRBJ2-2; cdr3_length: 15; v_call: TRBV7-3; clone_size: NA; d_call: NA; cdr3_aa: CASSSGTPNTGELFF; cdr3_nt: TGTGCCAGCAGCTCCGGGACTCCGAACACCGGGGAGCTGTTTTTT
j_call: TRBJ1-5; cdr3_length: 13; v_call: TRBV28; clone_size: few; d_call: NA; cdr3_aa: CASSFGRNQPQHF; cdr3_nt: TGTGCCAGCAGTTTTGGGCGAAATCAGCCCCAGCATTTT
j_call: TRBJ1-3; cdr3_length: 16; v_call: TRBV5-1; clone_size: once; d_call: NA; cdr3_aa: CASSLVGTDSGNTIYF; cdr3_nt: TGCGCCAGCAGCTTGGTTGGGACTGACTCTGGAAACACCATATATTTT
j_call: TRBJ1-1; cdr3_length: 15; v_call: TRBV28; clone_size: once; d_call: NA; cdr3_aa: CASSRIQGRDTEAFF; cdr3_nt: TGTGCCAGCAGCCGTATACAGGGCCGCGACACTGAAGCTTTCTTT
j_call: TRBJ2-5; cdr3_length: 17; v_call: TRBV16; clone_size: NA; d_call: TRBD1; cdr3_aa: CASSQWTRTGAGETQYF; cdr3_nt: TGTGCCAGCAGCCAATGGACTAGGACAGGGGCGGGAGAGACCCAGTACTTC
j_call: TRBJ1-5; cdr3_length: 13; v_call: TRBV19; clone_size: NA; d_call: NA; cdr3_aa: CASSIDRDQPQHF; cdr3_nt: TGTGCCAGTAGTATAGATCGGGATCAGCCCCAGCATTTT
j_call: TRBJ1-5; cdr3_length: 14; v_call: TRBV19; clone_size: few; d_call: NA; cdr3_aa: CASRQGGGGGPQHF; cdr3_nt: TGTGCCAGTAGGCAGGGAGGAGGTGGTGGGCCCCAGCATTTT
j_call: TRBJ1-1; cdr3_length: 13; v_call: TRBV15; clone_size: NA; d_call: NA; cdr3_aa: CATSRYRNTEAFF; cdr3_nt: TGTGCCACCAGCAGGTATCGGAACACTGAAGCTTTCTTT
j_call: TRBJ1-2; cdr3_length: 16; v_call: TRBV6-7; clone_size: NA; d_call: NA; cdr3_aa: CASSYFNGRVCYGYTF; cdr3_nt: TGTGCCAGCAGTTACTTTAATGGCAGGGTTTGCTATGGCTACACCTTC
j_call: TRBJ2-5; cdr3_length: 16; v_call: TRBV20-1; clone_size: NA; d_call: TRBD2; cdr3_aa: CSASRTSGSLGETQYF; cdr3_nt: TGCAGTGCTAGTAGGACTAGCGGGAGCTTGGGGGAGACCCAGTACTTC
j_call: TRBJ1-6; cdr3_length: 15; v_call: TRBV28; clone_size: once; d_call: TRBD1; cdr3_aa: CASSPRTGDSSPLHF; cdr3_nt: TGTGCCAGCAGTCCACGGACAGGGGATTCTTCACCCCTCCACTTT
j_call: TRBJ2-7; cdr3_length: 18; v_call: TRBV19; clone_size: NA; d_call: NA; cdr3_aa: CASSIFGGRTRVPYEQYF; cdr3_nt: TGTGCCAGTAGTATCTTTGGGGGCAGAACGAGAGTCCCCTACGAGCAGTACTTC
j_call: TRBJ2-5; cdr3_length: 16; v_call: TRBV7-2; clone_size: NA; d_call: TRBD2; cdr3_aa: CASSSRTSGRRETQYF; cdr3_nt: TGTGCCAGCAGCTCAAGGACTAGCGGGAGGAGGGAGACCCAGTACTTC
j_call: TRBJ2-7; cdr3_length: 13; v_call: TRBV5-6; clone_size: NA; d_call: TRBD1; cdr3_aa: CASSRGRGDEQYF; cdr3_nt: TGTGCCAGCAGTAGGGGGCGCGGTGACGAGCAGTACTTC
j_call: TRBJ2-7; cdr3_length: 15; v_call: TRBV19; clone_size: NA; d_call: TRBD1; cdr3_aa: CASSSGQGVLYEQYF; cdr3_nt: TGTGCCAGTAGTTCGGGACAGGGGGTGCTCTACGAGCAGTACTTC
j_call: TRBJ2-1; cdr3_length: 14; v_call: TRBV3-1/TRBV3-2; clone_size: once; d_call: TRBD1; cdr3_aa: CASSRGTGGNEQFF; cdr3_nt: TGTGCCAGCAGCCGAGGGACAGGGGGGAATGAGCAGTTCTTC